The 31 T cell receptor beta chains below all came from one sample that was sequenced in a study of blood T cell repertoires in COVID-19. Here immunoSEQ multiplex PCR was the method, and the copy in TCRdb shows in-frame clones only, minus some. The repertoire holds 250,000 or so clones, with approximately 89% as singletons. Sequencing was carried out using PBMCs or T cells enriched from blood (not recorded which). The receptors stem from a woman aged 18-35 years who had recovered from COVID-19.

The V and J genes are TRBV30 and TRBJ2-5, with 10 bases fitting TRBD2. The CDR3 is made up of 15 amino acids. CDR1 and CDR2 from the germline V gene are GTSNPN and SVGIG (reference sequence). V lost 0 bases to trimming and J lost 5 bases; unmatched junction nucleotides: 6. CDR3 protein: CAWSVGLAGAETQYF. Here the CDR3 DNA reads TGTGCCTGGAGTGTAGGGCTAGCGGGGGCGGAGACCCAGTACTTC.

This chain joins TRBV2 and TRBJ2-1, with a weak D call TRBD1 (5 bases). The CDR3 has 14 amino acids. Germline CDR1 reads SNHLY; CDR2 reads FYNNEI. Trimming removed 2 bases from V and 3 bases from J, with 8 bases in between. CDR3 sequence reads: CASSEWQGYNEQFF. CDR3 DNA: TGTGCCAGCAGTGAATGGCAGGGCTACAATGAGCAGTTCTTC.

This clone has just one count. The chain uses TRBV15 and TRBJ2-7; D uncertain. The V gene's germline CDR1 is LNHNV and CDR2 YYDKDF (reference sequence). The CDR3 length is 13 residues. V was trimmed by 0 bases and J by 2 bases, leaving 5 bases between them. The CDR3 protein is CATSRDPTYEQYF. CDR3 DNA: TGTGCCACCAGCAGAGACCCAACCTACGAGCAGTACTTC.

The CDR3 DNA reads TGTGCCTCCCCCAGGGTGGACACAGATACGCAGTATTTT. It codes for CASPRVDTDTQYF. J is TRBJ2-3 and V is TRBV25-1; maybe TRBD1 (5 bases). The CDR3 length is 13 residues. The V and J ends lost 11 bases and 2 bases respectively, with 14 bases between them. Germline CDR1 reads MGHDK; CDR2 reads SYGVNS.

The rearrangement joins TRBV11-2 to TRBJ1-6; D is undetermined. V lost 1 base and J lost 7, with 11 bases in between. The V gene's germline CDR1 is SGHAT and CDR2 FQNNGV. CDR3 size: 15 residues. CDR3 sequence: CASSLVRGSNSPLHF. The CDR3 DNA follows: TGTGCCAGCAGCTTAGTGAGAGGGTCCAATTCACCCCTCCACTTT.

The chain joins TRBV5-1 to TRBJ2-7, with a possible D match to TRBD2 (5 bases). This CDR3 is built from 16 residues. Per the germline V gene, CDR1 is SGHRS and CDR2 is YFSETQ. Trimming pared 3 bases from V and 2 bases from J, leaving 18 bases between. CDR3 coding DNA: TGCGCCAGCAGCTCTGAACCGGGATCGCGGGCCTACGAGCAGTACTTC. It codes for CASSSEPGSRAYEQYF.

The chain recombines TRBV19 with TRBJ1-5, with TRBD1 identical over 9 bases. After removal of 5 bases from V and 9 bases from J, the junction contained 5 bases not matched to a gene. Germline-derived CDR1 and CDR2 are LNHDA and SQIVND (reference sequence). This CDR3 is built from 13 residues. The CDR3 loop is CASSPDRGRPQHF. The CDR3 DNA follows: TGTGCCAGTAGTCCGGACAGGGGCAGGCCCCAGCATTTT. The complete variable domain, with remaining parts taken from reference TRBV19 and TRBJ1-5, reads DGGITQSPKYLFRKEGQNVTLSCEQNLNHDAMYWYRQDPGQGLRLIYYSQIVNDFQKGDIAEGYSVSREKKESFPLTVTSAQKNPTAFYLCASSPDRGRPQHFGDGTRLSIL.

V gene TRBV2 combines with J gene TRBJ2-2, with D possibly being TRBD1 (7 bases). V shed 4 bases and J shed 5 bases, with 14 bases lying between them. The CDR3 extends over 15 amino acids. Germline CDR1 and CDR2: SNHLY and FYNNEI. CDR3 nucleotides: TGTGCCAGCAGTGCCTCGGCAGGGGGGACCGGGGAGCTGTTTTTT. Residues: CASSASAGGTGELFF.

The chain is built from TRBV5-1 and TRBJ2-7; D possibly corresponds to TRBD2 (5 bases). Germline V lookup: CDR1 SGHRS, CDR2 YFSETQ. The V end was cut by 0 bases, the J end by 4 bases, with 8 bases between. This CDR3 is built from 13 residues. The CDR3 bases are TGCGCCAGCAGCTTGGGTGAGGGATACGAGCAGTACTTC. Translating gives CASSLGEGYEQYF.

The CDR3 protein is CASSPLTRTDTQYF. The DNA of the CDR3 is TGTGCCAGCAGCCCCTTAACTCGGACAGATACGCAGTATTTT. The chain uses TRBV3-1 (or the pseudogene TRBV3-2) and TRBJ2-3; D remains unclear. The CDR3 is made up of 14 amino acids. From germline, CDR1 is LGHDT and CDR2 YNNKEL (reference sequence). V lost 4 bases and J 3 bases, leaving 11 bases between the germline ends.

The chain joins TRBV5-1 to TRBJ2-5; TRBD2 matches at 8 bases. CDR3 length: 16 residues. Losses at the gene ends were 0 bases for V and 2 bases for J; bases not matched to a gene: 6. Looked up from germline, CDR1 is SGHRS and CDR2 is YFSETQ. CDR3 amino acids: CASSLGGGPVQETQYF. The CDR3 bases are TGCGCCAGCAGCTTGGGCGGGGGGCCCGTTCAAGAGACCCAGTACTTC.

The chain carries TRBV5-1 and TRBJ2-7; 8 bases map to TRBD1. Germline V gives CDR1 SGHRS, CDR2 YFSETQ. The junction had 3 bases not matched to a gene; V was cut back by 2 bases and J by 2 bases. The CDR3 length is 14 residues. The CDR3 region is CASSLTGGTYEQYF. CDR3 in DNA: TGCGCCAGCAGCTTAACAGGGGGAACCTACGAGCAGTACTTC. The whole variable domain, filled in from reference TRBV5-1 and TRBJ2-7, reads KAGVTQTPRYLIKTRGQQVTLSCSPISGHRSVSWYQQTPGQGLQFLFEYFSETQRNKGNFPGRFSGRQFSNSRSEMNVSTLELGDSALYLCASSLTGGTYEQYFGPGTRLTVT.

The rearrangement joins TRBV4-1 to TRBJ2-2; D unclear. CDR3 length: 12 residues. Trimming left V 1 base short and J 9 bases short, with 6 bases between. Germline values: CDR1 MGHRA, CDR2 YSYEKL. CDR3 amino acids: CASSQAPWELFF. The CDR3 nucleotides read TGCGCCAGCAGCCAAGCTCCCTGGGAGCTGTTTTTT.

This clone came up once. J is TRBJ2-7 and V is TRBV9; 9 bases line up with TRBD1. CDR1 is SGDLS and CDR2 is YYNGEE in the germline V gene. The CDR3 runs 15 residues. The trim removed 3 bases at V and 2 bases at J, leaving 6 bases unmatched. Here the CDR3 reads CASSAGTGPAYEQYF. The CDR3 bases are TGTGCCAGCAGCGCCGGGACAGGGCCTGCCTACGAGCAGTACTTC.

This sequence joins TRBV11-2 and TRBJ2-1, with 12 positions matching TRBD2. Germline lookup yields CDR1 SGHAT and CDR2 FQNNGV. The ends lost 1 base at V and 7 bases at J; junction bases unmatched: 14. The CDR3 contains 19 residues. The CDR3: CASSLVWLAGGPRENEQFF. DNA for the CDR3: TGTGCCAGCAGCTTAGTCTGGCTAGCGGGAGGGCCGAGGGAAAATGAGCAGTTCTTC.

In its sample, this clone was seen once. The chain recombines TRBV2 with TRBJ2-5; perhaps TRBD2 as D (7 bases). V gave up 5 bases and J gave up 5 bases, with 12 bases separating them. The CDR3 is 13 residues long. From germline, CDR1 is SNHLY and CDR2 FYNNEI. CDR3 sequence reads: CASSLGGRETQYF. CDR3 DNA: TGTGCCAGCAGTCTCGGGGGGCGGGAGACCCAGTACTTC.

In this sample, this clone turned up once. V and J are TRBV5-6 and TRBJ2-3, with 11 bases matching TRBD2. Trimming at V came to 4 bases and at J to 0 bases, leaving 4 bases not matched to a gene. This CDR3 comprises 16 residues. The germline gives CDR1 SGHDT, CDR2 YYEEEE. Here the CDR3 reads CASSQGLAASTDTQYF. CDR3 sequence (DNA): TGTGCCAGCAGCCAGGGACTAGCGGCTAGCACAGATACGCAGTATTTT.

The chain is built from TRBV7-7 and TRBJ1-1; TRBD1 is a possible D gene (6 bases). The V and J ends lost 0 bases and 4 bases respectively, with 12 bases between them. This CDR3 contains 15 residues. Germline V CDR1 and CDR2: SSHAT, FNYEAQ (reference sequence). The CDR3 spells CASSLADRFCTEAFF. DNA of the CDR3: TGTGCCAGCAGCTTAGCCGACAGGTTTTGCACTGAAGCTTTCTTT.

This clone was counted a single time. The CDR3 nucleotides read TGCGCCAGCAGTGAGACCTTGGGGACAGGAGTAAGCTATAATGAAAAACTGTTTTTT. It specifies CASSETLGTGVSYNEKLFF. The chain combines TRBV10-1 with TRBJ1-4, with 8 bases matching TRBD1. The CDR3 is made up of 19 amino acids. V was clipped by 2 bases and J by 4 bases; unmatched bases: 15. From germline, CDR1 is WNHNN and CDR2 SYGVQD (reference sequence).

The sample holds a few counts of this clone. V usage is TRBV27 and J usage is TRBJ1-2; a possible D gene is TRBD1 (5 bases). The CDR3 loop spans 13 amino acids. V lost 5 bases and J 5 bases, leaving 12 bases between the germline ends. Germline loops: CDR1 MNHEY, CDR2 SMNVEV (reference sequence). The CDR3 coding sequence is TGTGCCAGCAGTAAAGGGACTGGGTATGGCTACACCTTC. Protein product: CASSKGTGYGYTF.

The chain uses TRBV28 and TRBJ2-3; 7 bases align to TRBD1. CDR3 length: 14 amino acids. Germline V gene sequence: CDR1 MDHEN, CDR2 SYDVKM. V was pared by 6 bases and J by 2 bases, with 5 bases of the junction left unmatched. As DNA, the CDR3 is TGTGCCAGCAGCCGAGGGGGCCCCACAGATACGCAGTATTTT. Translation: CASSRGGPTDTQYF. Full variable domain (missing parts from reference TRBV28 and TRBJ2-3): DVKVTQSSRYLVKRTGEKVFLECVQDMDHENMFWYRQDPGLGLRLIYFSYDVKMKEKGDIPEGYSVSREKKERFSLILESASTNQTSMYLCASSRGGPTDTQYFGPGTRLTVL.

CDR3 protein: CASSLTGLATDTQYF. The CDR3 DNA follows: TGCGCCAGCAGCTTAACGGGACTAGCAACAGATACGCAGTATTTT. The chain joins TRBV5-1 to TRBJ2-3; 9 nucleotides align to TRBD2. The CDR3 extends over 15 amino acids. Germline V gene sequence: CDR1 SGHRS, CDR2 YFSETQ. V lost 2 bases and J lost 3; bases outside the gene matches: 4.

The rearrangement uses TRBV9 and TRBJ1-1; 7 nucleotides line up with TRBD1. From germline, CDR1 is SGDLS and CDR2 YYNGEE. The V and J ends lost 4 bases and 1 base, in that order; junction bases with no gene match: 28. CDR3 length: 22 amino acids. Here the CDR3 DNA reads TGTGCCAGCAGCCTAGATGGGGGGAAAGTTCACCCCACAGGGGTCCCGAACACTGAAGCTTTCTTT. It is translated as CASSLDGGKVHPTGVPNTEAFF. Looking up the rest from reference TRBV9 and TRBJ1-1 gives the full variable domain: DSGVTQTPKHLITATGQRVTLRCSPRSGDLSVYWYQQSLDQGLQFLIQYYNGEERAKGNILERFSAQQFPDLHSELNLSSLELGDSALYFCASSLDGGKVHPTGVPNTEAFFGQGTRLTVV.

The chain carries TRBV10-1 and TRBJ2-3; D remains unclear. The germline V gene encodes CDR1 WNHNN and CDR2 SYGVQD (reference sequence). V shed 6 bases and J shed 4 bases, with 11 bases lying between them. The CDR3 has 13 residues. Here the CDR3 DNA reads TGCGCCAGCAGCCCTTCCCCGTCAGATACGCAGTATTTT. As protein: CASSPSPSDTQYF.

The table lists this clone with a few counts. The chain couples TRBV7-2 to TRBJ1-6, with D perhaps TRBD1 (5 bases). The CDR3 loop spans 14 amino acids. V lost 4 bases and J lost 5, with 9 bases in between. Germline V lookup: CDR1 SGHTA, CDR2 FQGNSA. The CDR3 protein is CASSSTVDNSPLHF. The CDR3 DNA reads as TGTGCCAGCAGCTCGACAGTAGATAATTCACCCCTCCACTTT.

The genes are TRBV4-1 and TRBJ2-5; 7 bases line up with TRBD1. The CDR3 is made up of 14 amino acids. V dropped 4 bases and J dropped 2; count of bases not matched to a gene: 4. The germline gives CDR1 MGHRA, CDR2 YSYEKL. This chain's CDR3 is CASSRDSQQETQYF. For the CDR3, the DNA is TGCGCCAGCAGCCGGGACAGTCAGCAAGAGACCCAGTACTTC.

The chain carries TRBV13 and TRBJ2-1, with TRBD2 matching 13 bases. This CDR3 has 19 residues. Trimming cost V 5 bases and J 3 bases; bases outside gene matches: 13. In germline, CDR1 is PRHDT, CDR2 FYEKMQ (reference sequence). CDR3 sequence reads: CASSATGTSGIGGYNEQFF. CDR3 DNA: TGTGCCAGCAGCGCCACCGGGACTAGCGGGATTGGGGGCTACAATGAGCAGTTCTTC.

The chain has TRBV5-1 and TRBJ2-2; D is ambiguous. Trimming cost V 0 bases and J 1 base, with 4 bases left between them. CDR1 is SGHRS, CDR2 YFSETQ, per germline. This CDR3 contains 14 residues. The CDR3 reads CASSLAGNTGELFF. In nucleotides, the CDR3 is TGCGCCAGCAGCTTGGCGGGGAACACCGGGGAGCTGTTTTTT. The full variable domain, in which reference TRBV5-1 and TRBJ2-2 provide the parts outside the CDR3, is KAGVTQTPRYLIKTRGQQVTLSCSPISGHRSVSWYQQTPGQGLQFLFEYFSETQRNKGNFPGRFSGRQFSNSRSEMNVSTLELGDSALYLCASSLAGNTGELFFGEGSRLTVL.

This sequence joins TRBV11-2 and TRBJ2-3; 7 bases map to TRBD2. The CDR3 spans 16 residues. The V segment lost 5 bases and the J segment 0 bases; nucleotides outside the gene matches: 8. CDR1 SGHAT and CDR2 FQNNGV come from the germline V gene. This CDR3 is CASSLGGGTSTDTQYF. Here the CDR3 DNA reads TGTGCCAGCAGCCTGGGGGGGGGAACTAGCACAGATACGCAGTATTTT.

The chain combines TRBV7-9 with TRBJ1-2; D is possibly TRBD1 (6 bases). Germline CDR1 and CDR2: SEHNR and FQNEAQ (reference sequence). Trimming removed 2 bases from V and 2 bases from J, with 6 bases in between. CDR3 length: 13 residues. CDR3 sequence: CASSLQGNYGYTF. The CDR3 coding sequence is TGTGCCAGCAGCTTACAGGGGAACTATGGCTACACCTTC.

This clone has a handful of counts. The V gene is TRBV4-1, the J gene TRBJ1-6; 7 bases match TRBD1. With 0 bases clipped from V and 1 base from J, the junction kept 12 bases outside the gene matches. Germline loops: CDR1 MGHRA, CDR2 YSYEKL. CDR3 length: 20 amino acids. CDR3 sequence reads: CASSQELEGALGSYNSPLHF. In nucleotides, the CDR3 is TGCGCCAGCAGCCAAGAGTTAGAGGGGGCGCTCGGGTCCTATAATTCACCCCTCCACTTT.